This T cell receptor beta chain came from a study of coeliac disease. TCRdb's copy holds only in-frame clones and misses some; the assay was immunoSEQ multiplex PCR. The sample carries several thousand clones, about 78% recorded once. Study-wide results and limits: Of coeliac lamina propria samples, 9 of 18 held published gliadin-specific TRB sequences, versus 1 of 6 controls.

As concerns this clone: Its specificity is not known.

V was cut by 6 bases and J by 4 bases, with 12 bases left in between. Germline loops: CDR1 MNHEY, CDR2 SMNVEV (reference sequence). The CDR3 has 14 residues. J is TRBJ2-2 and V is TRBV27; tentative D call: TRBD1 (6 bases). The source is a man aged 30 to 45 with celiac disease. The specimen was lamina propria lymphocytes from the gut. CDR3 nucleotide sequence: TGTGCCAGCAGACGCACAGGGTCCACCGGGGAGCTGTTTTTT. This sequence encodes CASRRTGSTGELFF.